The 17 T cell receptor beta chains given below trace back to one sample, sequenced in a study of T cell changes during pregnancy in multiple sclerosis. Assay used: immunoSEQ multiplex PCR; TCRdb lists only in-frame clones, some missing. This sample has some 49,000 clones; about 91% occur once, and the top ten carry approximately 2.9%. This specimen was CD8+ T cells from peripheral blood mononuclear cells, taken in the second trimester of pregnancy. These receptors all come from a female donor with multiple sclerosis, enrolled in a pregnancy study.

Here the CDR3 reads CAWSGTGHGYTF. The CDR3 region has the DNA TGTGCCTGGAGTGGAACAGGGCATGGCTACACCTTC. V is TRBV30 and J is TRBJ1-2; a weak D match, TRBD1 (6 bases). V was shortened by 1 base and J by 6 bases, with 9 bases between the two germline ends. The CDR3 is 12 amino acids. Germline CDR1 and CDR2: GTSNPN and SVGIG (reference sequence).

This clone was counted once. CDR3 DNA sequence: TGTGCCAGCAGCTTCGCCCAGCGCGGGGGGGCGGGTGAGCAGTTCTTC. This sequence encodes CASSFAQRGGAGEQFF. The chain uses TRBV13 and TRBJ2-1; 9 bases align to TRBD2. The V gene's germline CDR1 is PRHDT and CDR2 FYEKMQ (reference sequence). J lost 9 bases, V lost 3 bases, and 12 bases had no gene match. The length of the CDR3 is 16 residues.

The chain couples TRBV9 to TRBJ2-5; TRBD2 matches at 11 bases. In germline, CDR1 is SGDLS, CDR2 YYNGEE. The CDR3 totals 16 residues. The V gene end was trimmed by 3 bases and the J gene end by 4 bases; junction bases not matched to a gene: 8. The CDR3 DNA is TGTGCCAGCAGCGGACCGACTAGCGGGGCATTAGAGACCCAGTACTTC. As protein: CASSGPTSGALETQYF.

This clone has only a few counts. Different DNA sequences within this sample yield the same CDR3. The chain carries TRBV7-2 and TRBJ2-3, with D possibly matching TRBD2 (5 bases). The V gene's germline CDR1 is SGHTA and CDR2 FQGNSA. Trimming took 1 base from V and 1 from J, leaving 12 bases between them. The CDR3 covers 16 residues. The CDR3 protein is CASSLGPWGGTDTQYF. The CDR3 DNA is TGTGCCAGCAGCTTAGGGCCTTGGGGAGGCACAGATACGCAGTATTTT.

The sample holds one count of this clone. One end of the junction is discordant with germline, which a read error may explain. The chain joins TRBV4-2 to TRBJ2-3, with 9 nucleotides matching TRBD2. Germline CDR1 reads LGHNA; CDR2 reads YNFKEQ. The CDR3 contains 16 residues. CDR3 loop: CASNQEGVAGEDTQYF. Written as DNA, the CDR3 is TGTGCCAGCAACCAAGAGGGGGTAGCGGGGGAAGATACGCAGTATTTT.

The sample holds a few counts of this clone. The V gene is TRBV27, the J gene TRBJ2-7; TRBD2 matches at 9 bases. Germline-derived CDR1 and CDR2 are MNHEY and SMNVEV (reference sequence). The CDR3 contains 13 residues. J gave up 3 bases and V 6 bases, and 3 bases lay outside the gene matches. The CDR3 here is CASRAGGHYEQYF. The CDR3 DNA reads as TGTGCCAGCAGGGCGGGGGGGCACTACGAGCAGTACTTC.

The J gene is TRBJ2-5, the V gene TRBV4-2, with 10 bases aligning to TRBD2. V lost 4 bases to trimming and J lost 0 bases; unmatched junction nucleotides: 5. There are 16 residues in the CDR3. The V gene's germline CDR1 is LGHNA and CDR2 YNFKEQ. CDR3 nucleotides: TGTGCCAGCAGCCCCCGGCTAGCGGGGGACCAAGAGACCCAGTACTTC. This sequence encodes CASSPRLAGDQETQYF.

V is TRBV6-5 and J is TRBJ1-1; D is perhaps TRBD1 (5 bases). V lost 7 bases to trimming and J lost 5 bases, with 14 bases between them. Looked up from germline, CDR1 is MNHEY and CDR2 is SVGAGI. The CDR3 totals 13 residues. For the CDR3, the DNA is TGTGCCAGCACACCTGGGGGGGTGACTGAAGCTTTCTTT. Translating it yields CASTPGGVTEAFF.

The chain couples TRBV30 to TRBJ2-7; 7 positions match TRBD2. Germline CDR1 is GTSNPN and CDR2 is SVGIG (reference sequence). Trimming cost V 7 bases and J 0 bases; bases outside gene matches: 6. The CDR3 runs to 13 residues. The CDR3 nucleotides are TGTGCCTTAATGGGGGGGAGCTCCTACGAGCAGTACTTC. Amino acids: CALMGGSSYEQYF.

The chain joins TRBV19 to TRBJ2-7; D unclear. Trimming left V 5 bases short and J 3 bases short, with 11 bases between. The CDR3 covers 13 residues. Germline V gene sequence: CDR1 LNHDA, CDR2 SQIVND (reference sequence). The CDR3 spells CASSPNSYYEQYF. CDR3 coding DNA: TGTGCCAGTAGTCCTAACAGCTACTACGAGCAGTACTTC.

This chain joins TRBV27 and TRBJ2-6, with 10 nucleotides matching TRBD1. The CDR3 loop spans 19 amino acids. Germline V lookup: CDR1 MNHEY, CDR2 SMNVEV (reference sequence). V dropped 1 base and J dropped 2; count of bases not matched to a gene: 8. The chain's CDR3 is CASSLWPGTGAPGANVLTF. CDR3 nucleotide sequence: TGTGCCAGCAGTTTATGGCCCGGGACAGGGGCACCTGGGGCCAACGTCCTGACTTTC.

V usage is TRBV4-1 and J usage is TRBJ1-4; TRBD1 is a possible D gene (6 bases). CDR1 is MGHRA and CDR2 is YSYEKL in the germline V gene. The length of the CDR3 is 15 residues. The V end lost 4 bases, the J end lost 5 bases, and 14 bases lay between the germline ends. The CDR3 region is CASSPPGHSNEKLFF. The DNA for the CDR3 is TGCGCCAGCAGCCCCCCGGGACATTCAAATGAAAAACTGTTTTTT.

The V and J genes are TRBV5-6 and TRBJ2-7; a weak D match, TRBD2 (6 bases). Trimming shortened V by 0 bases and J by 4 bases, and 11 bases separated the two germline ends. Germline V CDR1 and CDR2: SGHDT, YYEEEE. This CDR3 contains 14 residues. Here the CDR3 reads CASSLDRGGYEQYF. CDR3 nucleotides: TGTGCCAGCAGCTTGGATAGGGGAGGTTACGAGCAGTACTTC. Full variable domain (remainder filled in from reference TRBV5-6 and TRBJ2-7): DAGVTQSPTHLIKTRGQQVTLRCSPKSGHDTVSWYQQALGQGPQFIFQYYEEEERQRGNFPDRFSGHQFPNYSSELNVNALLLGDSALYLCASSLDRGGYEQYFGPGTRLTVT.

The rearrangement links TRBV29-1 to TRBJ1-2, with D maybe TRBD1 (5 bases). Trimming removed 3 bases from V and 3 bases from J, with 8 bases in between. This CDR3 is 12 amino acids long. CDR1 SQVTM and CDR2 ANQGSEA come from the germline V gene. CDR3 amino acids: CSVEGRDYGYTF. CDR3 sequence (DNA): TGCAGCGTTGAGGGGCGCGACTATGGCTACACCTTC.

The rearrangement uses TRBV5-6 and TRBJ2-2; 9 bases align to TRBD1. The CDR3 extends over 17 amino acids. The germline V gene encodes CDR1 SGHDT and CDR2 YYEEEE. With V trimmed by 3 bases and J by 2 bases, 8 bases remained unmatched. The CDR3 loop reads CASSYLGTGRNTGELFF. CDR3 nucleotides: TGTGCCAGCAGCTACCTTGGGACAGGGAGAAACACCGGGGAGCTGTTTTTT.

This clone was detected once. V gene TRBV11-2 combines with J gene TRBJ1-6, with TRBD1 matching 9 bases. The CDR3 spans 14 residues. Germline CDR1 SGHAT, CDR2 FQNNGV. After removal of 5 bases from V and 11 bases from J, the junction contained 7 bases not matched to a gene. Here the CDR3 DNA reads TGTGCCAGCAGCCCTGGACAGGGGACGCCACCCCTCCACTTT. Translating it yields CASSPGQGTPPLHF.

This rearrangement joins TRBV7-9 to TRBJ2-7; TRBD2 is a possible D gene (6 bases). CDR3 length equals 15 residues. Trimming took 3 bases from V and 2 from J, leaving 14 bases between them. Per germline, CDR1 SEHNR and CDR2 FQNEAQ (reference sequence). CDR3 sequence: CASSFSQGLPYEQYF. Written as DNA, the CDR3 is TGTGCCAGCAGCTTTTCTCAGGGACTGCCCTACGAGCAGTACTTC. Combining the CDR3 with reference TRBV7-9 and TRBJ2-7 gives the whole variable domain DTGVSQNPRHKITKRGQNVTFRCDPISEHNRLYWYRQTLGQGPEFLTYFQNEAQLEKSRLLSDRFSAERPKGSFSTLEIQRTEQGDSAMYLCASSFSQGLPYEQYFGPGTRLTVT.